This is a list of T cell receptor beta chains from one sample in a study of CD8+CD57+ T cells in acquired aplastic anemia. From the reads, TCRdb called clonotypes with MiXCR, one entry per CDR3 protein. The sample yields around 500,000 distinct CDR3 sequences, 25% to 40% seen once. Sample: sorted CD4+, CD8+, or CD8+CD57+ T cells (not recorded which) from PBMCs. These TCRs come from a human donor with aplastic anemia. CDR3s include the opening cysteine and the closing phenylalanine or tryptophan. A D gene is named only where the DNA matches it firmly. Expanded clones are given a class, and other clones once, few, many or no size at all.

v_gene	j_gene	abundance	d_gene	CDR3aa	CDR3nt
TRBV24-1	TRBJ2-3	many	NA	CATSDSRATDTQYF	TGTGCCACCAGTGATTCGCGGGCTACAGATACGCAGTATTTT
TRBV19	TRBJ1-1	many	NA	CASSMVVVNTEAFF	TGTGCCAGTAGTATGGTGGTAGTGAACACTGAAGCTTTCTTT
TRBV19	TRBJ1-5	many	TRBD1	CASSMTDRDPYQPQHF	TGTGCCAGTAGTATGACAGACAGGGATCCATATCAGCCCCAGCATTTT
TRBV4-3	TRBJ2-1	NA	TRBD2	CASSRGLAYNEQFF	TGCGCCAGCAGCAGGGGACTAGCCTACAATGAGCAGTTCTTC
TRBV6-1	TRBJ1-6	many	NA	CASSDTNDSPLHF	TGTGCCAGCAGTGATACAAACGATTCACCCCTCCACTTT
TRBV25-1	TRBJ2-5	NA	NA	CASERGRETQYF	TGTGCCAGCGAGAGGGGAAGGGAGACCCAGTACTTC
TRBV9	TRBJ1-3	few	NA	CASSVAGTNSGNTIYF	TGTGCCAGCAGCGTAGCCGGGACAAACTCCGGAAACACCATATATTTT
TRBV15	TRBJ1-5	many	TRBD1	CATSGMTGGFRNQPQHF	TGTGCCACCAGCGGGATGACAGGGGGTTTTCGCAATCAGCCCCAGCATTTT
TRBV2	TRBJ1-3	many	NA	CASSPEGRSGNTIYF	TGTGCCAGCAGCCCGGAAGGGAGAAGTGGAAACACCATATATTTT
TRBV24-1	TRBJ2-2	many	NA	CATSDWELTRGGELFF	TGTGCCACCAGTGATTGGGAACTTACTCGGGGCGGGGAGCTGTTTTTT
TRBV24-1	TRBJ2-1	many	NA	CATSSLSYNEQFF	TGTGCCACCAGTAGCCTGAGTTACAATGAGCAGTTCTTC
TRBV27	TRBJ2-7	many	NA	CASSLCVYF	TGTGCCAGCAGTTTGTGCGTTTACTTC
TRBV2	TRBJ1-1	many	TRBD1	CASRLPNGQGPLNTEAFF	TGTGCCAGCAGACTACCCAACGGACAGGGGCCCTTGAACACTGAAGCTTTCTTT
TRBV5-1	TRBJ2-3	NA	NA	CASSLGMADTQYF	TGCGCCAGCAGCTTGGGGATGGCAGATACGCAGTATTTT
TRBV11-1	TRBJ2-1	NA	TRBD2	CASSPGTSNNEQFF	TGTGCCAGCAGCCCCGGGACTAGTAACAATGAGCAGTTCTTC
TRBV7-7	TRBJ2-5	few	TRBD2	CASSLGVLAGGQETQYF	TGTGCTAGCAGCTTAGGAGTATTAGCGGGAGGCCAAGAGACCCAGTACTTC
TRBV2	TRBJ1-2	few	NA	CASRMGQTYGYTF	TGTGCCAGCAGGATGGGGCAGACCTATGGCTACACCTTC
TRBV9	TRBJ2-6	many	NA	CASSATGSGANVLTF	TGTGCCAGCAGCGCTACAGGGTCTGGGGCCAACGTCCTGACTTTC
TRBV20-1	TRBJ1-1	NA	NA	CSAWREGVRTEAFF	TGCAGTGCTTGGAGGGAGGGAGTGAGGACTGAAGCTTTCTTT
TRBV2	TRBJ1-1	few	NA	CASSEAPRVLNTEAFF	TGTGCCAGCAGTGAAGCGCCGCGAGTCTTGAACACTGAAGCTTTCTTT
TRBV3-1	TRBJ1-1	NA	NA	CASSQGAANTEAFF	TGTGCCAGCAGCCAAGGGGCGGCGAACACTGAAGCTTTCTTT
TRBV5-4	TRBJ1-1	NA	NA	CASSLQGAATEAFF	TGTGCCAGCAGCTTACAGGGTGCGGCCACTGAAGCTTTCTTT
TRBV28	TRBJ1-2	few	NA	CASSSHTVYGYTF	TGTGCCAGCAGTTCTCACACCGTCTATGGCTACACCTTC